These T cell receptor beta chains were read from a single sample in a study of molecular identifiers for immune sequencing clone quantification. TCRdb redid the calling of the PCR reads with MiXCR, one entry per CDR3 protein. The sample comprises around 300,000 distinct CDR3 sequences, roughly 23% of which are singletons, and 0.74% rests with the top ten. The specimen was naive CD8+ T cells from blood, with Jurkat cell RNA spiked in. All receptors derive from a human donor in good health. Some libraries in this study had Jurkat cell RNA spiked in. Each CDR3 is given with its conserved first and last residue. The order of the fields is V gene, J gene, CDR3 protein.

V gene: TRBV27; J gene: TRBJ1-5; CDR3 protein: CASSSISSQPQHF
V gene: TRBV7-8; J gene: TRBJ2-1; CDR3 protein: CASSPSRGNNEQFF
V gene: TRBV4-2; J gene: TRBJ2-7; CDR3 protein: CVSSQRTAGIQSYEQYF
V gene: TRBV21-1; J gene: TRBJ2-7; CDR3 protein: CARRDEQYF
V gene: TRBV4-1; J gene: TRBJ2-2; CDR3 protein: CASSDTPGRETGELFF
V gene: TRBV19; J gene: TRBJ1-1; CDR3 protein: CASSLHPGASNTEAFF
V gene: TRBV5-5; J gene: TRBJ2-3; CDR3 protein: CASSFGGGTDTQYF
V gene: TRBV28; J gene: TRBJ2-5; CDR3 protein: CASSLGTGQETQYF
V gene: TRBV7-8; J gene: TRBJ2-2; CDR3 protein: CASSFLIRDREFSGELFF
V gene: TRBV9; J gene: TRBJ2-3; CDR3 protein: CASSVDRTGGSSTDTQYF
V gene: TRBV7-9; J gene: TRBJ2-2; CDR3 protein: CASQTGGYTGELFF
V gene: TRBV14; J gene: TRBJ2-3; CDR3 protein: CASSQGTGVSTDTQYF
V gene: TRBV19; J gene: TRBJ2-3; CDR3 protein: CASTISGSTDTQYF
V gene: TRBV12-3/TRBV12-4; J gene: TRBJ2-7; CDR3 protein: CASTPGGQGNEQYF
V gene: TRBV27; J gene: TRBJ1-5; CDR3 protein: CASSFTGGRQPQHF
V gene: TRBV19; J gene: TRBJ1-1; CDR3 protein: CASSIETAMNTEAFF
V gene: TRBV5-1; J gene: TRBJ1-1; CDR3 protein: CASSFRETNTEAFF
V gene: TRBV2; J gene: TRBJ2-3; CDR3 protein: CASSEVSYRTDTQYF
V gene: TRBV20-1; J gene: TRBJ2-2; CDR3 protein: CSARDLLGPHRGRPTGELFF
V gene: TRBV20-1; J gene: TRBJ1-1; CDR3 protein: CSASNYRANTEAFF
V gene: TRBV4-1; J gene: TRBJ2-3; CDR3 protein: CASSHVWTSGSGADTQYF
V gene: TRBV29-1; J gene: TRBJ2-5; CDR3 protein: CSVPKAGAARETQYF
V gene: TRBV25-1; J gene: TRBJ2-5; CDR3 protein: CASGEPAGPPQETQYF
V gene: TRBV12-3/TRBV12-4; J gene: TRBJ2-7; CDR3 protein: CASSLAPQGEQYF